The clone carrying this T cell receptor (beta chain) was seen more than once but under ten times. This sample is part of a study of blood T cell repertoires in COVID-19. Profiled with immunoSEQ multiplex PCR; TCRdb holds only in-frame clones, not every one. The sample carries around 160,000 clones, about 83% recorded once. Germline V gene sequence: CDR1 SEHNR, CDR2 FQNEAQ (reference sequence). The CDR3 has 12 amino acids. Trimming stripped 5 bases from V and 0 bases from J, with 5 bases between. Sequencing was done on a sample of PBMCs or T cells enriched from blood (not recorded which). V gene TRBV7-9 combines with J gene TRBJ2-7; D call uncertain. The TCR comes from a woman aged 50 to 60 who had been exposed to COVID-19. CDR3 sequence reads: CASSQISYEQYF. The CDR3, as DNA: TGTGCCAGCAGCCAAATCTCCTACGAGCAGTACTTC.